These T cell receptor beta chains were read from a single sample in a study of T cell responses to AZD1222 COVID-19 vaccine. Profiled with immunoSEQ multiplex PCR; TCRdb holds only in-frame clones, not every one. Of 25,000 to 30,000 clones listed, around 80% were seen once; the top ten hold approximately 6.3%. This sample comprised peripheral blood, obtained on day 0 of AZD1222 vaccination. The receptors originated from an adult in good health. Each CDR3 is given with its conserved first and last residue. The D gene is left open where the match is weak. Size tells how often a clone was seen (once, few, many) or the class of an expanded clone, and some rows leave it out.

>NA|NA|TRBJ2-2|14|TRBV7-9
CASSLLSAGGELFF
TGTGCCAGCAGCTTATTGTCTGCGGGCGGGGAGCTGTTTTTT
>few|TRBD1|TRBJ1-5|17|TRBV23-1
CASSQIRPDRRNQPQHF
TGCGCCAGCAGTCAAATCAGACCGGACAGGAGGAATCAGCCCCAGCATTTT
>NA|NA|TRBJ1-1|13|TRBV30
CAWSLQGNTEAFF
TGTGCCTGGAGTTTACAGGGGAACACTGAAGCTTTCTTT
>few|TRBD1|TRBJ1-1|16|TRBV4-1
CASSQTKRRGGLEAFF
TGCGCCAGCAGCCAAACTAAACGCAGGGGGGGGTTGGAAGCTTTCTTT
>NA|NA|TRBJ1-2|12|TRBV12-3/TRBV12-4
CASQTGNYGYTF
TGTGCCAGCCAAACAGGGAACTATGGCTACACCTTC
>NA|TRBD1|TRBJ1-1|14|TRBV2
CASSDRGGGTEAFF
TGTGCCAGCAGCGACAGGGGAGGAGGCACTGAAGCTTTCTTT
>NA|TRBD1|TRBJ1-3|16|TRBV5-1
CASSLTGTVSGNTIYF
TGCGCCAGCAGCTTGACCGGGACAGTCTCTGGAAACACCATATATTTT
>NA|NA|TRBJ1-2|15|TRBV6-5
CASRQGHASNYGYTF
TGTGCCAGCAGACAGGGACATGCATCTAACTATGGCTACACCTTC
>NA|NA|TRBJ1-3|12|TRBV28
CASSFGGNTIYF
TGTGCCAGCAGTTTCGGTGGAAACACCATATATTTT
>NA|NA|TRBJ1-2|16|TRBV6-2/TRBV6-3
CASSSVWVGQKYGYTF
TGTGCCAGCAGTTCAGTATGGGTTGGACAGAAATATGGCTACACCTTC
>NA|NA|TRBJ2-2|17|TRBV5-1
CASSHGTSLASAGELFF
TGCGCCAGCAGCCACGGGACCTCGCTCGCTTCGGCCGGGGAGCTGTTTTTT
>NA|TRBD1|TRBJ2-5|14|TRBV5-1
CASSSGQYQETQYF
TGCGCCAGCAGCTCGGGACAGTACCAAGAGACCCAGTACTTC
>NA|NA|TRBJ2-5|15|TRBV18
CASSLGRASGETQYF
TGTGCCAGCTCACTCGGCAGGGCAAGTGGGGAGACCCAGTACTTC
>NA|NA|TRBJ2-2|13|TRBV11-3
CASQWGDTGELFF
TGTGCCAGCCAGTGGGGGGACACCGGGGAGCTGTTTTTT
>NA|NA|TRBJ1-4|14|TRBV5-5
CASSFWHSNEKLFF
TGTGCCAGCAGCTTTTGGCACAGCAATGAAAAACTGTTTTTT
>NA|NA|TRBJ1-1|15|TRBV5-1
CASSLEAVISTEAFF
TGCGCCAGCAGCTTGGAGGCGGTTATTTCCACTGAAGCTTTCTTT